This paragraph reports one TCR beta chain. The sample is drawn from a study of cytomegalovirus exposure and HLA in healthy donors. The junction had 7 bases not matched to a gene; V was cut back by 8 bases and J by 1 base. Germline V gene sequence: CDR1 SQVTM, CDR2 ANQGSEA. The CDR3 covers 14 residues. PCR involved 60 Vbeta and 13 Jbeta primers. Produced via immunoSEQ multiplex PCR; TCRdb's table is partial and in-frame only. The repertoire holds 100,000 to 150,000 clones, with roughly 74% as singletons. Sequencing was performed on PBMCs. The source of this sequence is a man in his forties in good health and CMV-seronegative. The V and J genes are TRBV29-1 and TRBJ2-3; TRBD2 aligns across 9 bases. The CDR3, as DNA: TGCAGCACCCTGCGGGAGGGAGGCACAGATACGCAGTATTTT. Residues: CSTLREGGTDTQYF.